This T cell receptor beta chain derives from a study of blood T cell repertoires in COVID-19. Study summary: Whether acute or convalescent, the COVID-19 samples came from the United States, Italy and Spain. Sample material is recorded as cDNA or gDNA derived from T cells, B-cell-depleted T cells, or PBMCs.

Study processing details: Counts of nucleated cells, estimated from reference gene primer amplification, were obtained. Only in-frame clones appear in the TCRdb table, and some are missing; sequencing was by immunoSEQ multiplex PCR. That table furnishes V, J and clone size, whereas the DNA furnished D and trimming. The sample includes a few hundred thousand clones, 88% seen only once; the top ten take roughly 6.9%. Germline values: CDR1 SQVTM, CDR2 ANQGSEA. The CDR3 is 12 amino acids. After removal of 7 bases from V and 5 bases from J, the junction contained 4 bases not matched to a gene. The sample holds a few counts of this clone.

This clonotype was sampled from a woman aged 25 to 39 who had recovered from COVID-19. V usage is TRBV29-1 and J usage is TRBJ1-5; 8 bases agree with TRBD1. What was sequenced was peripheral blood. The CDR3 region has the DNA TGCAGCGCAGGGGGCGCGGATCAGCCCCAGCATTTT. This encodes CSAGGADQPQHF.